Listed below are T cell receptor beta chains from one sample, sequenced in a study of T cell responses to AZD1222 COVID-19 vaccine. TCRdb keeps only in-frame clones here, not all; method: immunoSEQ multiplex PCR. The data show 65,000 to 80,000 clones, with more than 70% seen just once and about 5% held by the top ten. The specimen comprised peripheral blood, sampled 28 days after the second dose of the MenACWY control vaccine. These receptors were collected from an adult who received the MenACWY meningococcal vaccine as a control. Both conserved end residues are part of each CDR3. D genes are given only for firm matches. Clone size is stated in some rows and not others, as once, few, many or a class when expanded.

TRBD2	TRBJ2-7	TRBV7-9	NA	CASSLEGTSYYEQYF	TGTGCCAGCAGCTTAGAGGGGACTAGCTACTACGAGCAGTACTTC
TRBD1	TRBJ2-5	TRBV4-2	NA	CASSQVGQLQETQYF	TGTGCCAGCAGCCAGGTGGGACAGCTACAAGAGACCCAGTACTTC
NA	TRBJ2-7	TRBV7-9	NA	CASSLPRYLGEQYF	TGTGCCAGCAGCTTACCCAGGTACCTTGGCGAGCAGTACTTC
TRBD1	TRBJ1-4	TRBV19	NA	CASSPTGTGEKLFF	TGTGCCAGTAGCCCGACAGGGACGGGGGAAAAACTGTTTTTT
NA	TRBJ1-3	TRBV9	NA	CASSASVTSGNTIYF	TGTGCCAGCAGCGCCAGTGTAACATCTGGAAACACCATATATTTT
NA	TRBJ1-2	TRBV28	NA	CASRRGGEGYGYTF	TGTGCCAGCAGGCGGGGAGGGGAGGGCTATGGCTACACCTTC
TRBD1	TRBJ2-5	TRBV5-4	NA	CASSPRQGPETQYF	TGTGCCAGCAGCCCTAGACAGGGACCGGAGACCCAGTACTTC
NA	TRBJ2-7	TRBV30	NA	CAWSAHPDRYYEQYF	TGTGCCTGGAGCGCTCACCCAGACAGATACTACGAGCAGTACTTC
NA	TRBJ1-1	TRBV6-5	NA	CAIHSAGTEAFF	TGTGCCATCCATTCGGCGGGCACTGAAGCTTTCTTT
NA	TRBJ1-2	TRBV6-5	NA	CASSYSGGYGYTF	TGTGCCAGCAGTTACTCGGGCGGTTATGGCTACACCTTC
TRBD2	TRBJ2-3	TRBV5-4	NA	CASSSGLAGGQRDTQYF	TGTGCCAGCAGCTCGGGACTAGCGGGGGGACAAAGAGATACGCAGTATTTT
NA	TRBJ2-7	TRBV28	NA	CAGSFDTALQKQYF	TGTGCCGGCAGTTTCGACACAGCCCTCCAAAAGCAGTACTTC
NA	TRBJ1-1	TRBV14	NA	CASSPLGGAEAFF	TGTGCCAGCAGCCCCCTGGGGGGGGCTGAAGCTTTCTTT
NA	TRBJ2-7	TRBV19	NA	CASTAGQSTSEQYF	TGTGCCAGTACCGCGGGACAGTCAACCAGCGAGCAGTACTTC
NA	TRBJ1-1	TRBV27	NA	CASGHLTGNTEAFF	TGTGCCAGCGGACATCTGACAGGGAACACTGAAGCTTTCTTT
TRBD1	TRBJ1-5	TRBV24-1	NA	CATSDLDRDQPQHF	TGTGCCACCAGTGATTTAGACAGGGACCAGCCCCAGCATTTT
TRBD1	TRBJ2-3	TRBV5-1	once	CASSAAYGAGGTDTQYF	TGCGCCAGCAGCGCGGCTTATGGGGCAGGGGGCACGGATACGCAGTATTTT
NA	TRBJ2-7	TRBV15	NA	CATSRDIETGEQYF	TGTGCCACCAGCAGAGATATTGAGACGGGCGAGCAGTACTTC
TRBD1	TRBJ1-3	TRBV29-1	NA	CSATGGSGNTIYF	TGCAGCGCCACAGGGGGCTCTGGAAACACCATATATTTT
TRBD2	TRBJ2-1	TRBV6-1	once	CASSEALAAPNEQFF	TGTGCCAGCAGTGAAGCACTAGCGGCTCCGAATGAGCAGTTCTTC
TRBD1	TRBJ2-2	TRBV10-3	NA	CATTGTGLIAGELFF	TGTGCCACCACCGGGACAGGCCTTATCGCCGGGGAGCTGTTTTTT
TRBD1	TRBJ2-7	TRBV10-3	NA	CAISEQSGGSYEQYF	TGTGCCATCAGTGAGCAGTCAGGGGGTTCCTACGAGCAGTACTTC
NA	TRBJ1-5	TRBV5-4	NA	CASSLDLNQPQHF	TGTGCCAGCAGCTTGGACCTGAATCAGCCCCAGCATTTT
NA	TRBJ1-2	TRBV19	NA	CASSDEVGYGYTF	TGTGCCAGTAGTGATGAAGTGGGCTATGGCTACACCTTC
NA	TRBJ2-3	TRBV2	NA	CASSTSVTADTQYF	TGTGCCAGCAGTACTAGTGTCACCGCAGATACGCAGTATTTT
TRBD2	TRBJ2-1	TRBV3-1/TRBV3-2	NA	CASSQESSGGARQFF	TGTGCCAGCAGCCAAGAGTCTAGCGGGGGGGCGAGGCAGTTCTTC
TRBD1	TRBJ1-2	TRBV5-6	NA	CASSLGRQGGGGYTF	TGTGCCAGCAGCTTGGGTCGACAGGGGGGTGGTGGCTACACCTTC
TRBD1	TRBJ1-2	TRBV3-1/TRBV3-2	NA	CASSPTWTGGTYGYTF	TGTGCCAGCAGCCCTACCTGGACAGGGGGAACTTATGGCTACACCTTC
NA	TRBJ1-4	TRBV7-9	NA	CASSLTPSNNEKLFF	TGTGCCAGCAGCTTAACGCCTTCAAATAATGAAAAACTGTTTTTT
NA	TRBJ2-5	TRBV5-1	NA	CASSWAGSETQYF	TGCGCCAGCAGCTGGGCAGGGAGCGAGACCCAGTACTTC
NA	TRBJ2-3	TRBV30	NA	CAWSSGVRDSDTQYF	TGTGCCTGGAGTTCCGGGGTTCGGGACTCAGATACGCAGTATTTT
NA	TRBJ1-5	TRBV10-1	NA	CASSPKGAACCNQPQHF	TGCGCCAGCAGCCCGAAGGGAGCTGCTTGTTGCAATCAGCCCCAGCATTTT
TRBD1	TRBJ1-5	TRBV19	NA	CASSTPGQGAMRQPQHF	TGTGCCAGTAGTACCCCAGGACAGGGCGCGATGCGTCAGCCCCAGCATTTT
NA	TRBJ2-3	TRBV12-3/TRBV12-4	NA	CASSPRAQTQYF	TGTGCCAGCAGTCCGAGGGCTCAGACGCAGTATTTT
TRBD1	TRBJ1-4	TRBV5-1	NA	CASSLVQGGNEKLFF	TGCGCCAGCAGCTTGGTGCAGGGGGGAAATGAAAAACTGTTTTTT
NA	TRBJ2-5	TRBV7-2	NA	CASSFPAAGTETQYF	TGTGCCAGCAGCTTCCCGGCGGCAGGGACGGAGACCCAGTACTTC
NA	TRBJ1-5	TRBV18	NA	CASSGPGGAGNQPQHF	TGTGCCAGCTCAGGCCCGGGGGGCGCCGGGAATCAGCCCCAGCATTTT
TRBD1	TRBJ1-2	TRBV6-5	once	CASSPRQGEDGYTF	TGTGCCAGCAGTCCAAGACAGGGGGAGGATGGCTACACCTTC
NA	TRBJ2-7	TRBV2	NA	CANLKGDFSYEQYF	TGTGCCAACCTGAAAGGGGACTTCTCCTACGAGCAGTACTTC
NA	TRBJ2-2	TRBV9	NA	CASSVALAATGELFF	TGTGCCAGCAGCGTCGCACTAGCCGCCACCGGGGAGCTGTTTTTT